This T cell receptor (beta chain) was captured by sequencing in a study of T cell responses to AZD1222 COVID-19 vaccine. Whole-study findings and limits: Unmutated variant regions are reportedly targeted by nearly half of spike-specific TCRs. Baseline serostatus was positive in only six AZD1222 recipients.

Concerning this clone: Its antigen is unidentified.

Here immunoSEQ multiplex PCR was the method, and the copy in TCRdb shows in-frame clones only, minus some. The sample contains tens of thousands of clones, over 60% of which appear only once. V was trimmed by 4 bases and J by 5 bases, leaving 8 bases between them. The CDR3 has 11 residues. Germline V lookup: CDR1 DFQATT, CDR2 SNEGSKA (reference sequence). This material consisted of peripheral blood, taken on day 0 of AZD1222 vaccination. The chain is built from TRBV20-1 and TRBJ2-5; the D call may be TRBD1 or TRBD2 (5 bases each). The clonotype was recovered from an adult in good health. CDR3 region: CSAKGTETQYF. CDR3 sequence (DNA): TGCAGTGCTAAAGGGACCGAGACCCAGTACTTC.